These 15 T cell receptor beta chains came from one sample sequenced in a study of identical twins. MiXCR was run by TCRdb on the 5' RACE reads, yielding one entry per CDR3 protein. The table includes a few hundred thousand distinct CDR3 sequences, 24% detected once. The sample also formed part of further work on T cells expressing NK-cell markers.

Material: CD4+ T cells sorted from blood. These receptors were obtained from a woman in her late teens or twenties in good health.

The chain combines TRBV20-1 with TRBJ2-5; 16 nucleotides line up with TRBD2. The V gene end was trimmed by 6 bases and the J gene end by 3 bases; junction bases not matched to a gene: 4. CDR1 is DFQATT and CDR2 is SNEGSKA in the germline V gene (reference sequence). This CDR3 contains 15 residues. The CDR3 region is CSATGTSGREETQYF. The CDR3 coding sequence is TGCAGTGCAACTGGGACTAGCGGGAGGGAAGAGACCCAGTACTTC.

The chain recombines TRBV29-1 with TRBJ1-2, with D perhaps matching TRBD1 (5 bases). CDR3 size: 12 residues. The ends were cut back, 6 bases at V and 10 bases at J, with 18 bases in the middle. Germline CDR1 reads SQVTM; CDR2 reads ANQGSEA. CDR3 in DNA: TGCAGCGTCCGGGGGGGTGGGGTCGACTACACCTTC. It translates to CSVRGGGVDYTF.

The sample holds many counts of this clonotype. The chain is built from TRBV7-3 and TRBJ2-3; 9 bases align to TRBD1. The CDR3 is made up of 14 amino acids. Losses at the gene ends were 4 bases for V and 3 bases for J; bases not matched to a gene: 2. From germline, CDR1 is SGHTA and CDR2 FQGTGA. CDR3 region: CASSSGTGTDTQYF. CDR3 coding DNA: TGTGCCAGCAGCTCAGGGACAGGGACAGATACGCAGTATTTT.

The chain uses TRBV27 and TRBJ1-2; 9 positions agree with TRBD1. Losses at the gene ends were 5 bases for V and 7 bases for J; bases not matched to a gene: 5. The CDR3 totals 13 residues. Germline CDR1 MNHEY, CDR2 SMNVEV (reference sequence). The CDR3 sequence is CASSPLDRGGYTF. In nucleotides, the CDR3 is TGTGCCAGCAGTCCCTTGGACAGGGGTGGCTACACCTTC.

This chain links TRBV6-1 with TRBJ2-5; tentatively, D is TRBD1 (5 bases). CDR3 length: 14 amino acids. Trimming left V 6 bases short and J 7 bases short, with 18 bases between. Germline V gene data show CDR1 as MNHNS and CDR2 as SASEGT. The DNA of the CDR3 is TGTGCCAGCAGACGGACAAGGGATGTTGGGACCCAGTACTTC. It codes for CASRRTRDVGTQYF.

The chain is built from TRBV6-6 and TRBJ1-5; TRBD1 is a possible D gene (5 bases). V dropped 2 bases and J dropped 9 bases, with 11 bases sitting between them. CDR3 size: 13 residues. Germline lookup yields CDR1 MNHNY and CDR2 SVGAGI (reference sequence). For the CDR3, the DNA is TGTGCCAGCAGTTACGGGGAGGGGCGGCCCCAGCATTTT. Protein product: CASSYGEGRPQHF.

The chain uses TRBV20-1 and TRBJ2-3; the match to TRBD1 covers 12 bases. The CDR3 is 14 residues long. Germline-derived CDR1 and CDR2 are DFQATT and SNEGSKA (reference sequence). Trimming removed 2 bases from V and 6 bases from J; junction bases left unmatched: 3. CDR3 nucleotides: TGCAGTGCTAGATGGGGGACAGGGGGCGATACGCAGTATTTT. It translates to CSARWGTGGDTQYF.

There are a few counts of this clonotype. The V call is TRBV9, the J call TRBJ2-4; D is perhaps TRBD2 (6 bases). The V end lost 4 bases, the J end lost 2 bases, and 13 bases lay between the germline ends. Germline loops: CDR1 SGDLS, CDR2 YYNGEE. CDR3 length: 15 amino acids. CDR3 DNA sequence: TGTGCCAGCAGCATAGGAGGGTCAACCAAAAACATTCAGTACTTC. Translated, it gives CASSIGGSTKNIQYF.

This clonotype was recorded a few times. The CDR3 spells CASRDPGIYSYNEQFF. CDR3 DNA sequence: TGTGCCAGCAGAGACCCCGGGATTTATTCCTACAATGAGCAGTTCTTC. The genes are TRBV6-1 and TRBJ2-1, with a weak D call TRBD2 (5 bases). The V end was cut by 6 bases, the J end by 1 base, with 16 bases between. Germline V gene lookup returns CDR1 MNHNS and CDR2 SASEGT. The length of the CDR3 is 16 residues.

This clonotype was seen more than once but under ten times. The rearrangement links TRBV7-8 to TRBJ2-7; D gene unclear. The V gene's germline CDR1 is SGHVS and CDR2 FQNEAQ. The V end was cut by 0 bases, the J end by 0 bases, with 12 bases between. The CDR3 spans 16 residues. The CDR3 sequence: CASSLALSASSYEQYF. For the CDR3, the DNA is TGTGCCAGCAGCTTAGCTTTGTCAGCCAGCTCCTACGAGCAGTACTTC. Together with reference TRBV7-8 and TRBJ2-7, the CDR3 gives the full variable domain: GAGVSQSPRYKVAKRGQDVALRCDPISGHVSLFWYQQALGQGPEFLTYFQNEAQLDKSGLPSDRFFAERPEGSVSTLKIQRTQQEDSAVYLCASSLALSASSYEQYFGPGTRLTVT.

The rearrangement joins TRBV13 to TRBJ2-3; TRBD1 aligns across 7 bases. The germline V gene encodes CDR1 PRHDT and CDR2 FYEKMQ (reference sequence). The CDR3 has 15 amino acids. V lost 2 bases to trimming and J lost 0 bases; unmatched junction nucleotides: 2. Here the CDR3 DNA reads TGTGCCAGCAGCTTAACGACAGGGAGCACAGATACGCAGTATTTT. This translates into CASSLTTGSTDTQYF.

The rearrangement links TRBV10-3 to TRBJ2-7; 7 bases are shared with TRBD1. Germline CDR1 ENHRY, CDR2 SYGVKD. Trimming removed 0 bases from V and 5 bases from J; junction bases left unmatched: 4. This CDR3 spans 14 amino acids. The CDR3 sequence is CAISESTGSNEQYF. In DNA form, the CDR3 reads TGTGCCATCAGTGAGTCGACAGGGTCGAACGAGCAGTACTTC.

This clonotype has a count of ten or more. J is TRBJ2-3 and V is TRBV7-7; D unclear. Trimming pared 5 bases from V and 1 base from J, leaving 16 bases between. The length of the CDR3 is 16 residues. Germline lookup yields CDR1 SSHAT and CDR2 FNYEAQ (reference sequence). CDR3 nucleotide sequence: TGTGCCAGCAGCCTGTCGTCCGGTCGAGGCACAGATACGCAGTATTTT. Translation: CASSLSSGRGTDTQYF.

This clonotype was seen a few times. The V gene is TRBV7-2, the J gene TRBJ2-7; TRBD2 agrees at 12 bases. Germline V gives CDR1 SGHTA, CDR2 FQGNSA. The CDR3 is 14 amino acids. After removal of 6 bases from V and 6 bases from J, the junction contained 6 bases not matched to a gene. Here the CDR3 reads CASREPSGRVEQYF. The CDR3 DNA sequence: TGTGCCAGCAGGGAACCTAGCGGGAGGGTCGAGCAGTACTTC.

This clonotype has more than one count but fewer than ten. CDR3 bases: TGCAGCGCCGCAGACTCCGGAGCGTTCTTC. As protein: CSAADSGAFF. V usage is TRBV29-1 and J usage is TRBJ2-1; D remains unclear. V dropped 7 bases and J dropped 15 bases, with 16 bases sitting between them. Germline CDR1 and CDR2: SQVTM and ANQGSEA. The length of the CDR3 is 10 residues.